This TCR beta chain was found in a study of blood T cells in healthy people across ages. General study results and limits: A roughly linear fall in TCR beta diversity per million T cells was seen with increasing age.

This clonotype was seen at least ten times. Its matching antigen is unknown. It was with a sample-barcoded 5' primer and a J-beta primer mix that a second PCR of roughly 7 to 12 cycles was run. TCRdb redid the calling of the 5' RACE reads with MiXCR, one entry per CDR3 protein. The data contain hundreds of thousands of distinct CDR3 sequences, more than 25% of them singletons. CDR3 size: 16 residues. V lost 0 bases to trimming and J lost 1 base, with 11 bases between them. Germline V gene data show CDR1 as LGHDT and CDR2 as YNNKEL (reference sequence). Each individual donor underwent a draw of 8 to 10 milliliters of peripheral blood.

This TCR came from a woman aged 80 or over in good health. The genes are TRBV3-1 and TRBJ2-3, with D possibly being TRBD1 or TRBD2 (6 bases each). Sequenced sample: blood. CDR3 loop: CASSQDGGPRTDTQYF. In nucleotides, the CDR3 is TGTGCCAGCAGCCAAGACGGGGGCCCCCGCACAGATACGCAGTATTTT.